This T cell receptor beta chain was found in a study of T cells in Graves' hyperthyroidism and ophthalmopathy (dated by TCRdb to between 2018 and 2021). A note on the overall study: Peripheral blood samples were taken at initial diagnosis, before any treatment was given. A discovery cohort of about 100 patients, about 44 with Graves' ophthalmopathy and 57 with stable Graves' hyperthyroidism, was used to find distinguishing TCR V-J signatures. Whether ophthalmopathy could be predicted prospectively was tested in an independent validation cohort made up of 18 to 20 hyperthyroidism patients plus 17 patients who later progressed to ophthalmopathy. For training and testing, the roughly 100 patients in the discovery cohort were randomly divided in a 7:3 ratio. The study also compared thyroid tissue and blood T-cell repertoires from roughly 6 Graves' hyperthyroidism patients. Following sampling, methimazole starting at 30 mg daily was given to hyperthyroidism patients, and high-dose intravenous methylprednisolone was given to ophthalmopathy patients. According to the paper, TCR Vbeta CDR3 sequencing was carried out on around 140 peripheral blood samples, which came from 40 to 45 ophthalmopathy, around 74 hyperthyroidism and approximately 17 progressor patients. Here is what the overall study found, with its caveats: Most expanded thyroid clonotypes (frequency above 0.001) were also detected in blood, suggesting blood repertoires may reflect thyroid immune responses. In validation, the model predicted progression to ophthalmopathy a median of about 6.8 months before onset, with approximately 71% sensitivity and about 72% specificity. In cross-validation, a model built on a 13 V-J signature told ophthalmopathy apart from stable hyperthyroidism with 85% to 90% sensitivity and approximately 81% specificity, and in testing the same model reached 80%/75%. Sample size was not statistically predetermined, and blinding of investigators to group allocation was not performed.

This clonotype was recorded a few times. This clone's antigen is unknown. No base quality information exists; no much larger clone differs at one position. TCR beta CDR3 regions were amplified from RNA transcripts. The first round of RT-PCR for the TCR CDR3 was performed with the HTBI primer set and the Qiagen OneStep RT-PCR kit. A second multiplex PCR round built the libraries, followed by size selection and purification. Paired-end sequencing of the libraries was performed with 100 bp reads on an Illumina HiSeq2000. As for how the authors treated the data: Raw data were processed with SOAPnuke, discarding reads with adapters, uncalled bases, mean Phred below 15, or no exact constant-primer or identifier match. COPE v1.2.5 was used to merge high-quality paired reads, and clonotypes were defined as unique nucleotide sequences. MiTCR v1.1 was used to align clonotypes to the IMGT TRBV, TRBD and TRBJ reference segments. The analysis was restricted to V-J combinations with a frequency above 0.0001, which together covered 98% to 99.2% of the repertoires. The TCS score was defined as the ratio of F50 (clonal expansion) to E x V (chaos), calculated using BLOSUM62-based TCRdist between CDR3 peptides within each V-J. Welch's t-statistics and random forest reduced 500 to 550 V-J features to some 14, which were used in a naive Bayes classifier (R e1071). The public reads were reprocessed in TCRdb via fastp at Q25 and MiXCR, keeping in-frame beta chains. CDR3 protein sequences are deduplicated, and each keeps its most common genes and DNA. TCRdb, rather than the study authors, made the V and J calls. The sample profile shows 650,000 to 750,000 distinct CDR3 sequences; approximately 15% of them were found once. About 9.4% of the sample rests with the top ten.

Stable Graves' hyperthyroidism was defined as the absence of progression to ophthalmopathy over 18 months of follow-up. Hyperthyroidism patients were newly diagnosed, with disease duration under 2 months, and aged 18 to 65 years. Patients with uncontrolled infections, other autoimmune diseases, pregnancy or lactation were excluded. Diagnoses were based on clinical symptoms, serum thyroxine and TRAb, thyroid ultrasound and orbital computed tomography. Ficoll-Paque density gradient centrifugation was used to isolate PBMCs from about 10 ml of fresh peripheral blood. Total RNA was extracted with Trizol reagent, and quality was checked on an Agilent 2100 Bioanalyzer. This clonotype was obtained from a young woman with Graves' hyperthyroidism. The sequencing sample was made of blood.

The nucleotides read TGTGCCAGCAGCGGAGACATAATAAGGACTAGCGGGAGTTCTGAGCAGTTCTTC. Its translation is CASSGDIIRTSGSSEQFF. The chain employs TRBV11-2 and TRBJ2-1; TRBD2 matches 13 bases in the middle. The CDR3, cysteine through phenylalanine, is 18 amino acids long. Just CDR3 DNA is preserved here, 54 bases in frame from base 1. Per the germline V gene, SGHAT is the CDR1 and FQNNGV is the CDR2. Trimming leaves V shorter by 5 bases and J shorter by 9 bases, with the junction holding 16 bases beyond the gene matches.